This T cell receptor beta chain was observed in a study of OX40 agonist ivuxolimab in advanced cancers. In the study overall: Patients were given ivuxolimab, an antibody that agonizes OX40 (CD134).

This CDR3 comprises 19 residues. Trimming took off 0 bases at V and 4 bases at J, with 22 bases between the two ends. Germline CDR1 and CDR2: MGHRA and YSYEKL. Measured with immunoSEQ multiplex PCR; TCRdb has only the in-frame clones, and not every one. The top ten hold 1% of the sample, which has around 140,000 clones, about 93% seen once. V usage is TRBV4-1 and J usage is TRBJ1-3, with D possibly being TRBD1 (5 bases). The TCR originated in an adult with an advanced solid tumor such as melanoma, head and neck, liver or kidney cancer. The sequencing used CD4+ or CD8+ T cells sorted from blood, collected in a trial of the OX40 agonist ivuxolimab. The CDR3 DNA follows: TGCGCCAGCAGCCAAGAAGGCGGGGCCCCGTCTTACTTCGGAAACACCATATATTTT. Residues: CASSQEGGAPSYFGNTIYF.